This paragraph reports one T cell receptor (beta chain). The antigen remains unidentified. Specified treatment: approximately 9-day PBMC culture with coronavirus spike peptide pools or control peptides (ViraFEST assay). Collection of the unexposed donor's CD4+ T cells took place before the COVID-19 pandemic (2011-2018). Per germline, CDR1 LGHNA and CDR2 YSLEER. V lost 2 bases to trimming and J lost 4 bases; unmatched junction nucleotides: 3. CDR3 length: 15 amino acids. This entry comes from a study of vaccination and CD4 T cells after COVID-19. With the Oncomine TCR Beta short-read assay, DNA from cultured CD4+ T cells was sequenced. From the PCR reads, TCRdb called clonotypes with MiXCR, one entry per CDR3 protein. The sample has 9,100 or so distinct CDR3 sequences, 40% to 50% seen once.

The chain couples TRBV4-3 to TRBJ2-3; TRBD2 matches 10 bases. Material: CD4+ T cells from blood, cultured in vitro. This TCR was recovered from a human donor in good health. CDR3 in DNA: TGCGCCAGCAGCCAACCTGGACTAGCGGCAGATACGCAGTATTTT. Residues: CASSQPGLAADTQYF.